This T cell receptor beta chain appears in the sequencing data of a study of blood T cell repertoires in COVID-19. Recruitment covered about two dozen US areas and drew participants whose ages spanned roughly 18 to 100 years. Each participant's cohort was designated according to participant-reported clinical history. In Cohort 3, a recovered donor had either two negative PCRs, clearance, or symptom resolution. The germline V gene encodes CDR1 SGHRS and CDR2 YFSETQ. The CDR3 extends over 13 amino acids. Trimming stripped 1 base from V and 3 bases from J, with 8 bases between. The method was immunoSEQ multiplex PCR; TCRdb's version includes in-frame clones alone and lacks a portion of them. Seen here are roughly 290,000 clones, roughly 88% observed once, and the top ten hold more than 2%.

The genes are TRBV5-1 and TRBJ2-7; D is uncertain. This receptor was identified in a man aged 25-45 years who had recovered from COVID-19. Sample: PBMCs or T cells enriched from blood (not recorded which). The CDR3 spells CASSLIYLYEQYF. The DNA for the CDR3 is TGCGCCAGCAGCTTGATTTATCTCTACGAGCAGTACTTC.